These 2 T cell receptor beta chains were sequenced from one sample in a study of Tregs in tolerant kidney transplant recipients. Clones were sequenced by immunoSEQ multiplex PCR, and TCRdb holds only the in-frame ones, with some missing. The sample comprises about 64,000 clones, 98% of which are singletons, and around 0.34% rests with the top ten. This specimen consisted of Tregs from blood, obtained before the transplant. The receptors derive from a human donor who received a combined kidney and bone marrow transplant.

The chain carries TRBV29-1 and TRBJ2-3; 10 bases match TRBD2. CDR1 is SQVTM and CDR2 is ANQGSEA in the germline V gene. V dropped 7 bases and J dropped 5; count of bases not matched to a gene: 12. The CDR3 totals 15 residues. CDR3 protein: CSAATLAGIEDTQYF. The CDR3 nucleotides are TGCAGCGCCGCCACACTAGCGGGGATTGAAGATACGCAGTATTTT.

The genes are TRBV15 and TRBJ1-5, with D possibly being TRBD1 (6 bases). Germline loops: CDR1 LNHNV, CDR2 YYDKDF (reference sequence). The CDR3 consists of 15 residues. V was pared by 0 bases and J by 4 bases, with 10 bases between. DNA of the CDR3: TGTGCCACCAGCAGAGATGGGAGGGGGAATCAGCCCCAGCATTTT. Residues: CATSRDGRGNQPQHF.